The entry below gives a single TCR beta chain sequence along with its context. Additional DNA sequences in this sample encode the identical CDR3. The sample is drawn from a study of blood T cell repertoires in COVID-19. The wider study: Samples of COVID-19 (acute and convalescent) were obtained from the United States, Italy and Spain. PBMCs, B-cell-depleted T cells, or T cells provided the cDNA or gDNA that made up the material.

In the original processing: Amplification from reference gene primers served as the basis for estimated nucleated cell counts. Produced via immunoSEQ multiplex PCR; TCRdb's table is partial and in-frame only. The DNA gave D and trimming, while V, J and clone size come from that table. The sample has about 110,000 clones, 72% seen once; the top ten hold less than 10%. The ends were cut back, 4 bases at V and 3 bases at J, with 6 bases in the middle. Looked up from germline, CDR1 is MDHEN and CDR2 is SYDVKM. The CDR3 runs 12 residues. Sequencing used peripheral blood. The sequence derives from a woman aged 55-70 years with acute or convalescent COVID-19. The V call is TRBV28, the J call TRBJ1-2; possibly TRBD1 for D (5 bases). The CDR3 sequence is CASSSTDYGYTF. Written as DNA, the CDR3 is TGTGCCAGCAGTTCGACAGACTATGGCTACACCTTC.